This T cell receptor (beta chain) was observed in a study of PD-1 blockade in classical Hodgkin lymphoma. Study-wide points: The CD4+ diversity rise by C4D1 was clearest in complete responders. Similar baseline diversity was found in complete responders and newly diagnosed patients. Anyone who began nivolumab under 1 year after ASCT was excluded.

Looked up from germline, CDR1 is SGDLS and CDR2 is YYNGEE. V was shortened by 0 bases and J by 5 bases, with 12 bases between the two germline ends. The CDR3 spans 15 residues. Brentuximab vedotin exposure varied among the patients, all of whom had relapsed after autologous stem cell transplantation. Under best response, outcomes were complete response, partial response or progressive disease. The method was immunoSEQ multiplex PCR; TCRdb's version includes in-frame clones alone and lacks a portion of them. In the table there are about 86,000 clones, 89% of which are singletons. With respect to this clone: Its antigen is currently unknown.

The material sequenced was peripheral blood mononuclear cells (PBMCs), taken before the second cycle of nivolumab. This TCR derives from a human donor with classical Hodgkin lymphoma. The V call is TRBV9, the J call TRBJ2-1, with unresolved D. CDR3 coding DNA: TGTGCCAGCAGCGTAGGGTGGCTGACGGACAATGAGCAGTTCTTC. It yields the protein CASSVGWLTDNEQFF.